Listed below are T cell receptor beta chains from one sample, sequenced in a study of shared clonotypes between healthy human individuals. Sequencing used immunoSEQ multiplex PCR; TCRdb keeps in-frame clones, though not all of them. The data contain more than 550,000 clones, 92% of them singletons. The sample taken for sequencing was naive CD8+ T cells sorted from blood. These receptors were collected from a man aged 30 to 39 in good health. The CDR3 runs from the conserved cysteine through the conserved F or W. D genes are given only for firm matches. Only part of the rows carry a size: once, few, many, or a class if the clone is expanded.

CDR3 DNA: TGTGCCAGCAGTCTCTTACAGGGGTCCCCTCCTTATCAGAGGCTCTACACCTTC; CDR3 protein: CASSLLQGSPPYQRLYTF; J gene: TRBJ1-2; V gene: TRBV27; D gene: TRBD1; clone size: NA
CDR3 DNA: TGTGCCAGCAGCCAAGGGACTAGCGGGAGTTATGAGCAGTTCTTC; CDR3 protein: CASSQGTSGSYEQFF; J gene: TRBJ2-1; V gene: TRBV4-2; D gene: TRBD2; clone size: NA
CDR3 DNA: TGTGCCAGCAGCTTGAGGGTGGGTAATCAGCCCCAGCATTTT; CDR3 protein: CASSLRVGNQPQHF; J gene: TRBJ1-5; V gene: TRBV7-6; D gene: NA; clone size: NA
CDR3 DNA: TGTGCCAGCAGTCCCGGGACAGGGAACACTGAAGCTTTCTTT; CDR3 protein: CASSPGTGNTEAFF; J gene: TRBJ1-1; V gene: TRBV27; D gene: TRBD1; clone size: NA
CDR3 DNA: TGTGCCAGCAGACTAGACGGAGTCTACAATGAGCAGTTCTTC; CDR3 protein: CASRLDGVYNEQFF; J gene: TRBJ2-1; V gene: TRBV28; D gene: NA; clone size: NA
CDR3 DNA: TGTGCCAGCAGTCCTGAGGGGGACGACAATGAGCAGTTCTTC; CDR3 protein: CASSPEGDDNEQFF; J gene: TRBJ2-1; V gene: TRBV27; D gene: NA; clone size: NA
CDR3 DNA: TGTGCCAGCAGCTTAAAATCAGCCTCCCCCACAGATACGCAGTATTTT; CDR3 protein: CASSLKSASPTDTQYF; J gene: TRBJ2-3; V gene: TRBV7-9; D gene: NA; clone size: NA
CDR3 DNA: TGCAGCGTTGGGCGGTGGGATGAGCAGTTCTTC; CDR3 protein: CSVGRWDEQFF; J gene: TRBJ2-1; V gene: TRBV29-1; D gene: NA; clone size: NA
CDR3 DNA: TGTGCCAGTAGCAGACAGTTTGGGGCCCAGCGAAATGAAAAACTGTTTTTT; CDR3 protein: CASSRQFGAQRNEKLFF; J gene: TRBJ1-4; V gene: TRBV19; D gene: NA; clone size: NA
CDR3 DNA: TGTGCCAGCAGTTCAAGCGGGACAGGACAGTCTCAGTTCTTC; CDR3 protein: CASSSSGTGQSQFF; J gene: TRBJ2-1; V gene: TRBV27; D gene: NA; clone size: NA
CDR3 DNA: TGTGCCAGCAGACCACGAGACCAAGAGACCCAGTACTTC; CDR3 protein: CASRPRDQETQYF; J gene: TRBJ2-5; V gene: TRBV5-4; D gene: NA; clone size: NA
CDR3 DNA: TGTGCCAGCAGTTACTCGATGGGGGATGACTACGAGCAGTACTTC; CDR3 protein: CASSYSMGDDYEQYF; J gene: TRBJ2-7; V gene: TRBV6-6; D gene: NA; clone size: NA
CDR3 DNA: TGCGCCAGCAGCTTCAGGACGGAGTCCTATGGCTACACCTTC; CDR3 protein: CASSFRTESYGYTF; J gene: TRBJ1-2; V gene: TRBV4-1; D gene: NA; clone size: NA
CDR3 DNA: TGTGCCAGCAGCGTAGGGGGGCAAGCTAACTATGGCTACACCTTC; CDR3 protein: CASSVGGQANYGYTF; J gene: TRBJ1-2; V gene: TRBV9; D gene: NA; clone size: NA
CDR3 DNA: TGCGCCAGCAGACTAGCGGAACCCAATGAGCAGTTCTTC; CDR3 protein: CASRLAEPNEQFF; J gene: TRBJ2-1; V gene: TRBV5-1; D gene: TRBD2; clone size: NA
CDR3 DNA: TGTGCCAGCAGTGGGGGGGTCACTGAAGCTTTCTTT; CDR3 protein: CASSGGVTEAFF; J gene: TRBJ1-1; V gene: TRBV6-1; D gene: NA; clone size: NA
CDR3 DNA: TGTGCCAGCAGCTCCCCCACGGAGACCCAGTACTTC; CDR3 protein: CASSSPTETQYF; J gene: TRBJ2-5; V gene: TRBV11-3; D gene: NA; clone size: NA
CDR3 DNA: TGTGCCAGCAGCTCGACGGAGGGTGAGCAGTTCTTC; CDR3 protein: CASSSTEGEQFF; J gene: TRBJ2-1; V gene: TRBV7-3; D gene: NA; clone size: NA
CDR3 DNA: TGTGCCAGCAGTTATCGGGGCCCCTACGAGCAGTACTTC; CDR3 protein: CASSYRGPYEQYF; J gene: TRBJ2-7; V gene: TRBV27; D gene: NA; clone size: NA
CDR3 DNA: TGTGCCAGCAGCGTAGATATGGACGGAGGGTATGAGCAGTTCTTC; CDR3 protein: CASSVDMDGGYEQFF; J gene: TRBJ2-1; V gene: TRBV9; D gene: NA; clone size: NA
CDR3 DNA: TGTGCCAGCACCATGGAGAACTCCTACGAGCAGTACTTC; CDR3 protein: CASTMENSYEQYF; J gene: TRBJ2-7; V gene: TRBV5-5; D gene: NA; clone size: NA
CDR3 DNA: TGTGCCAGCGGCTCCTCGGGTACTCCCTACGAGCAGTACTTC; CDR3 protein: CASGSSGTPYEQYF; J gene: TRBJ2-7; V gene: TRBV28; D gene: NA; clone size: NA
CDR3 DNA: TGTGCCAGCAGCCAAGCCCAGGGGGTGAGGGCCTACGAGCAGTACTTC; CDR3 protein: CASSQAQGVRAYEQYF; J gene: TRBJ2-7; V gene: TRBV14; D gene: TRBD1; clone size: once
CDR3 DNA: TGTGCCAGCAGTTACTCCGGCCTGTACACCTTC; CDR3 protein: CASSYSGLYTF; J gene: TRBJ1-2; V gene: TRBV6-6; D gene: NA; clone size: once
CDR3 DNA: TGTGCCAGCAGACCAGCCCTCCGGGATGATGAGCAGTTCTTC; CDR3 protein: CASRPALRDDEQFF; J gene: TRBJ2-1; V gene: TRBV7-9; D gene: NA; clone size: NA
CDR3 DNA: TGTGCCAGCAGCGAGAGGGGGGACGGGAGACTCTCCTACAATGAGCAGTTCTTC; CDR3 protein: CASSERGDGRLSYNEQFF; J gene: TRBJ2-1; V gene: TRBV7-6; D gene: NA; clone size: NA
CDR3 DNA: TGTGCCAGCAGTCCTCCTATCCTAAATGAAGCTTTCTTT; CDR3 protein: CASSPPILNEAFF; J gene: TRBJ1-1; V gene: TRBV7-9; D gene: NA; clone size: NA
CDR3 DNA: TGTGCCAGCAGCTTGGGAGGCCCCGGGGAGCTGTTTTTT; CDR3 protein: CASSLGGPGELFF; J gene: TRBJ2-2; V gene: TRBV5-6; D gene: NA; clone size: NA
CDR3 DNA: TGTGCCAGCAGTTACTCCCCAGGAAAGAGACAAAAACTGTTTTTT; CDR3 protein: CASSYSPGKRQKLFF; J gene: TRBJ1-4; V gene: TRBV6-6; D gene: NA; clone size: NA
CDR3 DNA: TGCGCCAGCAGCTTGGACAGGGGATCAAACACTGAAGCTTTCTTT; CDR3 protein: CASSLDRGSNTEAFF; J gene: TRBJ1-1; V gene: TRBV5-1; D gene: TRBD1; clone size: NA
CDR3 DNA: TGTGCCAGCAGCTTATCTGGTAAGATAGCGGGAGCCAATGAGCAGTTCTTC; CDR3 protein: CASSLSGKIAGANEQFF; J gene: TRBJ2-1; V gene: TRBV11-2; D gene: TRBD2; clone size: once
CDR3 DNA: TGTGCCAGCAGTAGCGGGACCCTCAATGAGCAGTACTTC; CDR3 protein: CASSSGTLNEQYF; J gene: TRBJ2-7; V gene: TRBV27; D gene: TRBD2; clone size: once
CDR3 DNA: TGTGCCAGCAGCCCTACCGGGACGGATGGCTACACCTTC; CDR3 protein: CASSPTGTDGYTF; J gene: TRBJ1-2; V gene: TRBV16; D gene: NA; clone size: once
CDR3 DNA: TGTGCCAGCAGCGGGGATACCGGGGAGCTGTTTTTT; CDR3 protein: CASSGDTGELFF; J gene: TRBJ2-2; V gene: TRBV13; D gene: NA; clone size: NA
CDR3 DNA: TGTGCCAGCAGCCAAGGGACTAGCGGGAGGGCGTACGAGCAGTACTTC; CDR3 protein: CASSQGTSGRAYEQYF; J gene: TRBJ2-7; V gene: TRBV14; D gene: TRBD2; clone size: NA
CDR3 DNA: TGTGCCACCCAGGACGACTCCGGTGAGGATACGCAGTATTTT; CDR3 protein: CATQDDSGEDTQYF; J gene: TRBJ2-3; V gene: TRBV7-2; D gene: NA; clone size: NA
CDR3 DNA: TGTGCCAGCAGCTTGCCCGAACATAATGAAAAACTGTTTTTT; CDR3 protein: CASSLPEHNEKLFF; J gene: TRBJ1-4; V gene: TRBV5-4; D gene: NA; clone size: NA
CDR3 DNA: TGTGCCAGCAGCTCCTTGACAGGTCTGCACACTGAAGCTTTCTTT; CDR3 protein: CASSSLTGLHTEAFF; J gene: TRBJ1-1; V gene: TRBV11-2; D gene: NA; clone size: NA
CDR3 DNA: TGTGCCAGCAGTGAATTCGGCTTGAACACAGATACGCAGTATTTT; CDR3 protein: CASSEFGLNTDTQYF; J gene: TRBJ2-3; V gene: TRBV2; D gene: NA; clone size: NA
CDR3 DNA: TGTGCCAGCAGCTCTGGGGACAGGGGGCACGAGCAGTACTTC; CDR3 protein: CASSSGDRGHEQYF; J gene: TRBJ2-7; V gene: TRBV5-4; D gene: TRBD1; clone size: NA
CDR3 DNA: TGCGCCAGCAGCGTATCCGAGGGTCTAAGAGACACTGAAGCTTTCTTT; CDR3 protein: CASSVSEGLRDTEAFF; J gene: TRBJ1-1; V gene: TRBV5-1; D gene: NA; clone size: NA
CDR3 DNA: TGTGCCAGCAGTGAGATTAGGAACACTGAAGCTTTCTTT; CDR3 protein: CASSEIRNTEAFF; J gene: TRBJ1-1; V gene: TRBV6-1; D gene: NA; clone size: NA
CDR3 DNA: TGTGCCACCCTAAGGGTGGGTGAGCAGTTCTTC; CDR3 protein: CATLRVGEQFF; J gene: TRBJ2-1; V gene: TRBV2; D gene: NA; clone size: NA
CDR3 DNA: TGTGCCAGCAGCTCTCGGACAGTCAACACTGAAGCTTTCTTT; CDR3 protein: CASSSRTVNTEAFF; J gene: TRBJ1-1; V gene: TRBV7-8; D gene: NA; clone size: NA
CDR3 DNA: TGTGCCTGGAGTGTTAGGGGGGAGATTAGGGAGCTGTTTTTT; CDR3 protein: CAWSVRGEIRELFF; J gene: TRBJ2-2; V gene: TRBV30; D gene: NA; clone size: NA
CDR3 DNA: TGTGCCACCCTAAAAGGAAACTATGGCTACACCTTC; CDR3 protein: CATLKGNYGYTF; J gene: TRBJ1-2; V gene: TRBV27; D gene: NA; clone size: NA
CDR3 DNA: TGTGCCAGCATCGCTAGCGGGAGTTACGGGAATGAGCAGTTCTTC; CDR3 protein: CASIASGSYGNEQFF; J gene: TRBJ2-1; V gene: TRBV5-5; D gene: TRBD2; clone size: NA
CDR3 DNA: TGTGCCAGCAGTGAATTGTATAACACTGAAGCTTTCTTT; CDR3 protein: CASSELYNTEAFF; J gene: TRBJ1-1; V gene: TRBV2; D gene: NA; clone size: NA
CDR3 DNA: TGTGCCAGCAGTTACTCTAGCGTGGACGAGCAGTACTTC; CDR3 protein: CASSYSSVDEQYF; J gene: TRBJ2-7; V gene: TRBV6-5; D gene: NA; clone size: NA
CDR3 DNA: TGTGCCAGCAGTTTCCGGACTGTAGGAAACACCATATATTTT; CDR3 protein: CASSFRTVGNTIYF; J gene: TRBJ1-3; V gene: TRBV28; D gene: NA; clone size: NA
CDR3 DNA: TGCGCCAGCAGCCCCCGGGACAGGGGGCTCACCGGGGAGCTGTTTTTT; CDR3 protein: CASSPRDRGLTGELFF; J gene: TRBJ2-2; V gene: TRBV5-1; D gene: TRBD1; clone size: NA
CDR3 DNA: TGTGCCAGCAGTTATGGTCCAGCAGTCAATGAGCAGTTCTTC; CDR3 protein: CASSYGPAVNEQFF; J gene: TRBJ2-1; V gene: TRBV28; D gene: NA; clone size: NA